The clone carrying this TCR beta chain was counted a single time. The antigen is unknown. The sample contains more than one DNA sequence encoding this CDR3. The CDR3 contains 13 residues. Germline CDR1 and CDR2: SNHLY and FYNNEI. V was clipped by 8 bases and J by 4 bases; unmatched bases: 6. Profiled with immunoSEQ multiplex PCR; TCRdb holds only in-frame clones, not every one. Altogether 2,100,000 or so clones are present, approximately 95% being singletons, with the ten largest covering roughly 0.13%. This sample is part of a study of shared clonotypes between healthy human individuals. Findings and caveats of the study: The donor pool, a small one, limited the genetic and exposure-history diversity represented. In a handful of donors, around 5% of naive CD4 clonotypes appeared in common.

Specimen: naive CD4+ T cells sorted from blood. The subset is: CD45RA+ positively selected. This chain links TRBV2 with TRBJ2-7; 9 nucleotides align to TRBD2. The receptor's source is a man younger than 35 in good health. In nucleotides, the CDR3 is TGTGCCAGCTCTCGACTAGCGGAATACGAGCAGTACTTC. Protein: CASSRLAEYEQYF.